This T cell receptor beta chain was captured in a study of blood T cell repertoires in COVID-19. Study-wide background: The United States, Italy and Spain supplied acute and convalescent COVID-19 samples. In each case, the material was cDNA or gDNA derived from T cells, B-cell-depleted T cells, or PBMCs.

Seattle patients were enrolled during active infection and followed longitudinally. This CDR3 comprises 15 residues. Trimming removed 0 bases from V and 4 bases from J, with 12 bases in between. Germline lookup yields CDR1 MGHRA and CDR2 YSYEKL. The authors' processing: Counts of nucleated cells, estimated from reference gene primer amplification, were obtained. Clones were read by immunoSEQ multiplex PCR, and TCRdb kept only the in-frame ones, dropping some. V, J and clone size are those of that table, while D and trimming were read from the DNA. The table has roughly 190,000 clones, roughly 94% seen once.

Material: peripheral blood. The rearrangement joins TRBV4-1 to TRBJ1-1, with D perhaps TRBD1 (5 bases). This TCR was recovered from a man younger than 40 with COVID-19, enrolled during active disease. DNA of the CDR3: TGCGCCAGCAGCCAAGATCGAGGCGGGGCCACTGAAGCTTTCTTT. Translating gives CASSQDRGGATEAFF.